This T cell receptor (beta chain) is from a study of cytomegalovirus exposure and HLA in healthy donors (dated by TCRdb to 2017 to 2019). Context from the whole study: According to an earlier analysis of a few hundred of the donors, some 180 million T cells yielded 117 million unique TCR beta sequences and about 300 Gb of sequence data. An early release that covered 500 to 800 HLA-typed donors contained approximately 290 gigabases of sequencing data and approximately 85 million unique TCR sequences. Of the roughly 400 genotyped donors, 65% to 90% were placed in the genetic ancestry cluster associated with self-reported Caucasian donors. The study aimed to test whether cataloging public T cell receptors could reveal signatures of past pathogen exposure. Using immunosequencing, the study profiled T cell repertoires from 666 subjects and related those repertoires to cytomegalovirus serostatus. In addition to the first cohort of several hundred subjects, a separate validation cohort of some 120 different subjects was used. The study combined high-throughput TCR immunosequencing, statistical association of individual TCRs with disease status, and machine learning to predict cytomegalovirus infection status. A later analysis re-examined previously published TCR beta repertoires from about 670 donors and added high-resolution HLA genotyping to investigate patterns of TCR occurrence. Rather than drawing on any new phenotypic data, the later analysis identified candidate immune exposures from TCR beta sequences and the way those sequences occurred across donors. To decide whether each TCR beta V gene segment behaved as functional or pseudogenic, an earlier analysis of fewer than 750 of the donors relied on high-throughput TCR beta sequencing. Donor age, sex, ethnicity and CMV serostatus were collected together with the repertoire data. A later genetic analysis used genome-wide SNP genotypes for about 65% of the 666 donors, treating that subset as a discovery cohort. All discovery cohort repertoires had been generated using a single sequencing platform. HLA typing included class I and class II loci at four-digit resolution. Typing coverage differed by locus: A, B, C, DRB1 and DQB1 were typed in about 629-640 donors, DQA1 in approximately 520, DPA1 in 600 to 610, and DPB1 in 472. About five DR-DQ haplotypes were treated as single units for association and clustering because of strong linkage in the cohort. Across 300 to 500 genotyped donors of the cohort, an average of about 200,000 unique TCR beta nucleotide sequences per donor were sequenced, and approximately 19% of those sequences were non-productive. The paper's findings and limits, for the study overall: Compared with equally common non-associated chains, HLA-associated TCR beta chains in a later analysis were more clonally expanded and had lower generation probabilities. In a later genetic analysis, fewer N-insertions in productive TCRs were reported among donors in an Asian-associated ancestry cluster than the 666-donor mean. In a later analysis, 15,000 to 20,000 TCR beta sequences were associated with specific HLA alleles at a false discovery rate of 0.05. A later genetic analysis associated a missense DCLRE1C variant with V-gene and J-gene trimming of TCR beta chains, and an independent cohort replicated the association. Because HLA typing was unavailable for some donors at each locus, only the typed subset was used in association tests. Linkage disequilibrium might explain the correlated functional status among segregating V segments, but an unknown experimental factor could not be ruled out. A further reported finding was that TCR beta sequences accurately predicted the HLA-A and HLA-B alleles for most subjects in the first cohort. Sequencing depth was assumed to be roughly uniform across donors in the presence/absence analyses, though that assumption may not hold. The only immune exposure information available for the cohort was CMV serostatus. When HLA alleles, especially DR and DQ, strongly co-occurred, TCR associations were difficult to assign to individual alleles. In vitro tests confirmed that a few of the cytomegalovirus-associated TCR beta chains recognize cytomegalovirus antigens. The study gave a list of about 150 TCR beta chains associated with cytomegalovirus. The earlier analysis of a few hundred of the donors excluded fewer than 20 rarely observed V segments, including chromosome 9 orphons, because counts were too low. In this cohort, only TCR beta chains were sequenced, and detectable features were limited by the absence of alpha or paired-chain data. In an earlier analysis of fewer than 700 of the donors, most TCR beta V segments appeared in productive rearrangements about 87% or about 30% of the time, broadly matching IMGT annotations. The 87-base-pair reads could not distinguish some IMGT-functional V segments, including TRBV6-2 and TRBV6-3, so those segments were excluded. Across donors, most TCR sequences were observed very rarely, whereas some public TCRs were present in many individuals. According to a later analysis, parvovirus B19, influenza, CMV and Epstein-Barr virus appeared linked to several top co-occurrence clusters. In a later analysis, TCR association rates were found to vary across HLA loci, with the most associated TCRs seen for DRB1 alleles and the fewest for HLA-C alleles. The sequencing pipeline was judged likely to have produced a cluster of highly shared sequence variants as a technical artifact. In a later analysis, most CMV-associated TCR beta chains were found to appear HLA-restricted, with HLA associations seemingly driven largely by CMV exposure. The authors suggested that the approach could potentially be generalized to other disease states and immunological phenotypes. The classifier was reported to diagnose cytomegalovirus status with high specificity and sensitivity in both the original cohort and the validation cohort.

The cohort consisted of 650 to 850 healthy bone marrow donors. At the time of sampling, all cohort members were nominally healthy, though unrecorded immune exposures were likely present. The donor tested CMV seronegative, placing the donor among the 350 or so seronegative members of the cohort. Each donor provided a peripheral blood sample, and peripheral blood mononuclear cells were used for TCR beta sequencing. The Qiagen DNeasy Blood Extraction Kit was used to extract genomic DNA from the blood cell samples. Of note for this clone: Its recognized antigen is unknown. The record has no base qualities; no much larger clone is one base away.

Libraries came from the immunoSEQ multiplex PCR assay. A mixture of 60 forward primers for TCR Vbeta segments and 13 reverse primers for TCR Jbeta segments was used in the multiplex PCR. Amplification of the CDR3 region of rearranged TCR beta genes was performed with a multiplex PCR assay on genomic DNA. The Illumina HiSeq System was used to sequence the amplified TCR beta libraries as 87-base-pair reads. In the source study's methods: In a later analysis, 70 million to 95 million unique TCR beta chains were counted across the 500 to 700 repertoires, and around 10 million of these chains were shared by at least two donors. Raw reads were error-corrected and collapsed into unique sequences by a nearest-neighbor algorithm in which closely related sequences were merged to remove PCR and sequencing errors. V, D and J gene segments were assigned by aligning CDR3 sequences to IMGT reference sequences. For a sequence to be retained, a match of at least six nucleotides to both a V gene segment and a J gene segment was required. A rearrangement counted as productive if the CDR3 had no stop codons and remained in frame with V and J, and every other rearrangement counted as non-productive. Following IMGT convention, CDR3 was defined as the stretch from the second conserved V-encoded cysteine up to the conserved J-encoded phenylalanine. The earlier analysis of 587 of the donors excluded sequences that lacked an unambiguous match to a single V gene segment. In an earlier analysis of 587 of the donors, a V segment was called functional when productive rearrangements were above 56.7%, and segregating when the standard deviation between donors exceeded 5%. A statistical classification framework was built for diagnosing cytomegalovirus status from the catalog of TCR beta chain sequences. In a later analysis, V and J genes were assigned by comparing TCR nucleotide sequences against IMGT/GENE-DB human TR gene sequences. The TCRdist pipeline was used in a later analysis to assign CDR3 sequences and most-parsimonious VDJ recombination scenarios. In a later analysis, each TCR beta chain was defined by its CDR3 amino acid sequence together with its V-gene family, and reads lacking a unique V-gene family were excluded. In a later analysis, nearly 600 highly shared, low-generation-probability nucleotide sequences were removed to address suspected cross-contamination and a sequencing artifact. A later analysis calculated a clonal expansion index for each public chain from normalized within-repertoire ranks of inferred template counts. In a later analysis, generation probabilities were computed using a VDJ recombination model fitted to out-of-frame rearrangements, and the results were checked against IGoR. A later analysis scored TCR-TCR, TCR-HLA and TCR-CMV co-occurrence with hypergeometric tests, applying a repertoire-size bias correction to TCR pairs. A later analysis estimated false discovery rates by permuting HLA or CMV assignments 20 times. In a later analysis, co-occurring TCRs were grouped with DBSCAN, and TCRdist sequence similarity was added when clustering was performed within HLA-allele-positive subsets. Repertoires with fewer than 30,000 or more than 120,000 public chains, plus five repertoires with anomalous nucleotide sharing, were excluded from co-occurrence clustering. TCRdb re-hosts the immuneACCESS table, in-frame sequences only. Its copies lack some clones; in the studies checked, an unresolved V gene accounts for under half of them, and the cause for the rest is not known. V and J calls and clone size are those listed in that table; D and trimming were worked out from the DNA. Counted in this sample were 30,000 to 40,000 clones; 80% of them appeared once. The top ten hold roughly 6% of the sample.

V is clipped by 8 bases and J by 8 bases, and the sequence between their germline boundaries is 13 bases long. CDR1 and CDR2, looked up from the germline V gene (reference sequence), are SGHNT and YYREEE. There are 11 amino acids in the CDR3, from cysteine to phenylalanine inclusive. Left in the record is the CDR3 DNA by itself, 33 bases read in frame from the first base. Material: PBMCs. This receptor was obtained from a male donor in good health and CMV-seronegative. The rearranged chain carries TRBV5-4 and TRBJ1-2; no confident D gene assignment can be made. The CDR3 region: CASSPGRGYTF. The nucleotides are TGTGCCAGTTCCCCGGGTCGAGGCTACACCTTC.